These 28 T cell receptor beta chains were sequenced from one sample in a study of blood T cell repertoires in COVID-19. Using immunoSEQ multiplex PCR, the repertoire was profiled, and TCRdb retains in-frame clones only, with some absent. The sample comprises under 500,000 clones, roughly nine tenths of which are singletons, and approximately 2% rests with the top ten. Sequenced input: PBMCs or T cells enriched from blood (not recorded which). These receptors came from a young woman with acute COVID-19.

V usage is TRBV15 and J usage is TRBJ1-1; 10 positions agree with TRBD1. J gave up 2 bases and V 4 bases, and 4 bases lay outside the gene matches. The CDR3 is 15 amino acids. Germline assignment: CDR1 LNHNV and CDR2 YYDKDF (reference sequence). This chain's CDR3 is CATSTWDRGNTEAFF. The DNA of the CDR3 is TGTGCCACCAGCACCTGGGACAGGGGAAACACTGAAGCTTTCTTT.

V and J are TRBV6-5 and TRBJ2-7; 10 bases are a match to TRBD2. With 5 bases clipped from V and 6 bases from J, the junction kept 10 bases outside the gene matches. CDR1 MNHEY and CDR2 SVGAGI come from the germline V gene. This CDR3 has 15 amino acids. DNA for the CDR3: TGTGCCAGCAGTCCATGGACTAGCGGTGGGGGCGAGCAGTACTTC. It codes for CASSPWTSGGGEQYF.

The chain combines TRBV7-8 with TRBJ1-1, with 10 nucleotides matching TRBD1. J was trimmed by 5 bases and V by 5 bases; bases with no gene match: 11. CDR1 and CDR2 (germline): SGHVS, FQNEAQ. CDR3 size: 16 residues. CDR3 protein: CASSPRQGARWTEAFF. The CDR3 DNA reads TGTGCCAGCAGCCCTCGACAGGGGGCAAGATGGACTGAAGCTTTCTTT.

The V and J genes are TRBV2 and TRBJ2-2; 8 bases map to TRBD2. The CDR3 covers 17 residues. V trimming: 4 bases; J trimming: 0 bases; junction bases outside the gene matches: 7. From germline, CDR1 is SNHLY and CDR2 FYNNEI. The CDR3 nucleotides are TGTGCCAGCAGTGGGCCCCCGACTAGCGCGAACACCGGGGAGCTGTTTTTT. The encoded protein is CASSGPPTSANTGELFF.

The chain combines TRBV6-5 with TRBJ2-1; TRBD2 matches at 8 bases. The CDR3 loop spans 14 amino acids. The germline V gene encodes CDR1 MNHEY and CDR2 SVGAGI. Trimming took 2 bases from V and 7 from J; bases not matched to a gene: 4. This CDR3 is CASSYPGGENEQFF. CDR3 DNA sequence: TGTGCCAGCAGTTACCCCGGGGGGGAGAATGAGCAGTTCTTC.

The genes are TRBV29-1 and TRBJ2-3; the D is unclear. The V and J ends lost 5 bases and 0 bases respectively, with 12 bases between them. The CDR3 covers 14 residues. The germline V gene has CDR1 SQVTM and CDR2 ANQGSEA. The CDR3 region is CSVYEPVSTDTQYF. CDR3 DNA: TGCAGCGTTTACGAGCCTGTGAGCACAGATACGCAGTATTTT.

This clone was seen only once. The chain joins TRBV18 to TRBJ2-2; 10 positions match TRBD2. Trimming took 1 base from V and 5 from J; bases not matched to a gene: 10. Germline V gene lookup returns CDR1 KGHSH and CDR2 LQKENI. The CDR3 runs to 18 residues. CDR3 bases: TGTGCCAGCTCACCACGCCTGCTAGCGGGAGCCTCTACCGGGGAGCTGTTTTTT. Amino acids: CASSPRLLAGASTGELFF. The full variable domain, rest sourced from reference TRBV18 and TRBJ2-2, is NAGVMQNPRHLVRRRGQEARLRCSPMKGHSHVYWYRQLPEEGLKFMVYLQKENIIDESGMPKERFSAEFPKEGPSILRIQQVVRGDSAAYFCASSPRLLAGASTGELFFGEGSRLTVL.

This clone was detected only a few times. The rearrangement links TRBV9 to TRBJ2-3; TRBD2 matches at 11 bases. Germline CDR1 SGDLS, CDR2 YYNGEE. The CDR3 contains 17 residues. Losses at the gene ends were 4 bases for V and 4 bases for J; bases not matched to a gene: 11. The CDR3 here is CASSKSYSGRASDTQYF. The CDR3 DNA is TGTGCCAGCAGCAAATCCTATAGCGGGAGGGCCTCAGATACGCAGTATTTT.

This sequence joins TRBV13 and TRBJ1-2; 11 bases align to TRBD1. Trimming at V came to 0 bases and at J to 4 bases, leaving 4 bases not matched to a gene. The CDR3 sequence is 16 residues long. Germline V gene sequence: CDR1 PRHDT, CDR2 FYEKMQ (reference sequence). CDR3 protein: CASSLGRTGGFYGYTF. CDR3 bases: TGTGCCAGCAGCTTAGGCCGGACAGGGGGCTTCTATGGCTACACCTTC. Using reference TRBV13 and TRBJ1-2 for the parts outside the CDR3, the full variable domain is AAGVIQSPRHLIKEKRETATLKCYPIPRHDTVYWYQQGPGQDPQFLISFYEKMQSDKGSIPDRFSAQQFSDYHSELNMSSLELGDSALYFCASSLGRTGGFYGYTFGSGTRLTVV.

CDR3 protein: CASSLAGGPETQYF. Here the CDR3 DNA reads TGTGCCAGCAGCTTAGCGGGGGGGCCAGAGACCCAGTACTTC. The genes are TRBV7-2 and TRBJ2-5; D perhaps matches TRBD2 (7 bases). V gave up 0 bases and J gave up 4 bases, with 9 bases separating them. The germline gives CDR1 SGHTA, CDR2 FQGNSA. The CDR3 covers 14 residues.

V usage is TRBV7-9 and J usage is TRBJ2-7; D is ambiguous. Germline values: CDR1 SEHNR, CDR2 FQNEAQ (reference sequence). CDR3 size: 14 residues. Trimming stripped 6 bases from V and 5 bases from J, with 17 bases between. This CDR3 is CASSPNQVFDEQYF. The CDR3 bases are TGTGCCAGCAGTCCTAACCAGGTTTTCGACGAGCAGTACTTC.

This sequence joins TRBV6-2 or TRBV6-3 and TRBJ2-1; 8 bases are a match to TRBD1. Per the germline V gene, CDR1 is MNHEY and CDR2 is SVGEGT. The junction had 5 bases not matched to a gene; V was cut back by 2 bases and J by 5 bases. The CDR3 contains 15 residues. The DNA for the CDR3 is TGTGCCAGCAGTTACCCGGCAGGGGGCCACAATGAGCAGTTCTTC. Translated, it gives CASSYPAGGHNEQFF.

The rearrangement uses TRBV19 and TRBJ1-4; D is undetermined. Germline values: CDR1 LNHDA, CDR2 SQIVND (reference sequence). The CDR3 is 14 amino acids. The ends were cut back, 3 bases at V and 3 bases at J, with 8 bases in the middle. The CDR3 DNA sequence: TGTGCCAGTAGTATCAACGCAGCTAATGAAAAACTGTTTTTT. Its translation is CASSINAANEKLFF.

The CDR3 DNA reads TGTGCCAGCAGTTCAGGGAAAAAGAGCACTGAAGCTTTCTTT. This translates into CASSSGKKSTEAFF. The rearrangement links TRBV6-5 to TRBJ1-1, with D perhaps matching TRBD1 (5 bases). Between the trimmed V and J ends, which lost 4 bases and 4 bases, there was a span of 13 bases. Germline-derived CDR1 and CDR2 are MNHEY and SVGAGI. This CDR3 spans 14 amino acids.

The chain uses TRBV10-3 and TRBJ1-3, with D uncertain. The CDR3 is 12 residues long. The ends were cut back, 11 bases at V and 0 bases at J, with 8 bases in the middle. Germline V gene data show CDR1 as ENHRY and CDR2 as SYGVKD. CDR3 sequence reads: CASRSSGNTIYF. The CDR3 DNA reads as TGTGCCTCTAGGAGCTCTGGAAACACCATATATTTT.

This chain uses TRBV30 with TRBJ1-5, with 9 bases identical to TRBD1. The ends lost 3 bases at V and 1 base at J; junction bases unmatched: 4. This CDR3 region has 15 residues. The germline gives CDR1 GTSNPN, CDR2 SVGIG (reference sequence). Written as DNA, the CDR3 is TGTGCCTGGAGGCCACAGGGGGCGAGCAATCAGCCCCAGCATTTT. This translates into CAWRPQGASNQPQHF.

This clone was picked up a small number of times. The genes are TRBV10-2 and TRBJ1-5; TRBD1 aligns across 8 bases. V shed 4 bases and J 6 bases; nucleotides not matched to a gene: 5. The CDR3 is 14 amino acids. Germline assignment: CDR1 WSHSY and CDR2 SAAADI. The CDR3 DNA reads TGCGCCAGCAGTGGCCAGGGGGCTGGTCAGCCCCAGCATTTT. Amino acids: CASSGQGAGQPQHF.

The J gene is TRBJ1-2, the V gene TRBV28, with 10 bases identical to TRBD1. Germline trimming cut 6 bases from V and 1 base from J; bases unmatched to any gene: 8. Per the germline V gene, CDR1 is MDHEN and CDR2 is SYDVKM. This CDR3 is built from 16 residues. This CDR3 reads CASRPDRGLLNYGYTF. The CDR3 DNA is TGTGCCAGCAGACCTGACAGGGGGCTCCTTAACTATGGCTACACCTTC.

This clone has a handful of counts. V is TRBV7-8 and J is TRBJ2-1; TRBD2 agrees at 10 bases. CDR1 and CDR2 from the germline V gene are SGHVS and FQNEAQ. J lost 0 bases, V lost 2 bases, and 4 bases had no gene match. There are 17 residues in the CDR3. The CDR3 region is CASSLSGGAFSYNEQFF. The CDR3 DNA sequence: TGTGCCAGCAGCTTAAGCGGGGGGGCCTTCTCCTACAATGAGCAGTTCTTC.

This chain uses TRBV28 with TRBJ2-4, with TRBD2 identical over 14 bases. The V gene end was trimmed by 9 bases and the J gene end by 3 bases; junction bases not matched to a gene: 10. Per the germline V gene, CDR1 is MDHEN and CDR2 is SYDVKM. The CDR3 loop spans 17 amino acids. The CDR3 reads CASSGTSGSWDKNIQYF. In DNA, the CDR3 is TGTGCCAGTTCCGGGACTAGCGGGAGCTGGGACAAAAACATTCAGTACTTC.

About this clone: One end of the junction fails to match germline, which may point to a read error. The rearrangement uses TRBV18 and TRBJ1-3, with TRBD1 as a possible D gene (6 bases). The CDR3 length is 15 residues. The germline V gene encodes CDR1 KGHSH and CDR2 LQKENI. The DNA for the CDR3 is TGTGCCAGCTCGCCACGGACAGATTCTGGAAACACCATATATTTT. Amino acid sequence: CASSPRTDSGNTIYF.

The chain carries TRBV27 and TRBJ2-2; D perhaps matches TRBD1 (5 bases). The CDR3 has 16 residues. V dropped 2 bases and J dropped 0 bases, with 10 bases sitting between them. Germline V gene data show CDR1 as MNHEY and CDR2 as SMNVEV (reference sequence). The DNA of the CDR3 is TGTGCCAGCAGTTTACAAGGGGCCGCGAACACCGGGGAGCTGTTTTTT. Residues: CASSLQGAANTGELFF.

The chain joins TRBV19 to TRBJ2-5; 8 bases match TRBD2. Per the germline V gene, CDR1 is LNHDA and CDR2 is SQIVND (reference sequence). This CDR3 has 17 residues. The junction had 13 bases not matched to a gene; V was cut back by 0 bases and J by 7 bases. Written as DNA, the CDR3 is TGTGCCAGTAGTATAGATCTTGGAGCGGGAGCTCGGGGGACCCAGTACTTC. This encodes CASSIDLGAGARGTQYF.

In DNA, the CDR3 is TGCGCCAGCAGCTTGGGAGGGTCCCCATACGAGCAGTACTTC. This gives the protein CASSLGGSPYEQYF. The chain carries TRBV5-1 and TRBJ2-7; a possible D gene is TRBD2 (5 bases). Trimming cost V 0 bases and J 4 bases, with 11 bases left between them. CDR3 length: 14 amino acids. Germline values: CDR1 SGHRS, CDR2 YFSETQ.

The gene calls are TRBV6-2 or TRBV6-3 and TRBJ2-3; 14 bases align to TRBD2. The CDR3 extends over 17 amino acids. Per the germline V gene, CDR1 is MNHEY and CDR2 is SVGEGT. V was clipped by 4 bases and J by 7 bases; unmatched bases: 10. CDR3 residues: CASSLGTSGRSFNTQYF. The CDR3 nucleotides read TGTGCCAGCAGTTTGGGGACTAGCGGGAGATCCTTTAATACGCAGTATTTT.

This chain uses TRBV11-2 with TRBJ2-7; 7 bases match TRBD1. The germline CDR1 and CDR2 sequences are SGHAT and FQNNGV. Losses at the gene ends were 5 bases for V and 3 bases for J; bases not matched to a gene: 10. The CDR3 contains 15 residues. The CDR3 loop is CASSPLPGQIYEQYF. The CDR3 coding sequence is TGTGCCAGCAGCCCCCTCCCGGGACAGATCTACGAGCAGTACTTC.

J is TRBJ1-5 and V is TRBV27; a possible D gene is TRBD1 (5 bases). V was clipped by 2 bases and J by 4 bases, with 12 bases between them. Germline values: CDR1 MNHEY, CDR2 SMNVEV (reference sequence). The CDR3 sequence is 15 residues long. The CDR3 is CASSLGGWGNQPQHF. The CDR3 DNA is TGTGCCAGCAGTTTAGGGGGGTGGGGTAATCAGCCCCAGCATTTT.

This rearrangement joins TRBV3-1 (or the pseudogene TRBV3-2) to TRBJ2-5; 9 positions match TRBD2. CDR1 and CDR2 from the germline V gene are LGHDT and YNNKEL (reference sequence). There are 14 residues in the CDR3. The V segment lost 7 bases and the J segment 4 bases; nucleotides outside the gene matches: 7. CDR3 region: CASTPWTSAETQYF. The CDR3 DNA reads as TGTGCCAGCACACCCTGGACTAGCGCAGAGACCCAGTACTTC.